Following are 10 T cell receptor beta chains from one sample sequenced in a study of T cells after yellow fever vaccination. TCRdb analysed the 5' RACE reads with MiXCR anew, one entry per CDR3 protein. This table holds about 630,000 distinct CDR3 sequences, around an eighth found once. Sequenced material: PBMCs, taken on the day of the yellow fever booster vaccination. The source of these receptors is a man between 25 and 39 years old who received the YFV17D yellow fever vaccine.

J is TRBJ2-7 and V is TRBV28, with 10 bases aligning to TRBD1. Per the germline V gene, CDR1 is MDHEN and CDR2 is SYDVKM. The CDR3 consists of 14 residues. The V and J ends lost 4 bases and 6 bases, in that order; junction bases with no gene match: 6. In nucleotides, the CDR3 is TGTGCCAGCAGTTCCCTAGGACAGGGGGTCGAGCAGTACTTC. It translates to CASSSLGQGVEQYF.

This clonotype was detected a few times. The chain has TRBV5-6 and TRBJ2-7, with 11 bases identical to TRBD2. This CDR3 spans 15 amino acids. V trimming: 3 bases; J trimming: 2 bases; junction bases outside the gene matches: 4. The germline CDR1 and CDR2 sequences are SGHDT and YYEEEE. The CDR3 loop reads CASSWGLAATYEQYF. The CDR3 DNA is TGTGCCAGCAGCTGGGGACTAGCGGCTACCTACGAGCAGTACTTC.

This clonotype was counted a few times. The CDR3 sequence: CSARDRLGSNGYTF. CDR3 coding DNA: TGCAGTGCTAGAGACCGACTGGGGAGCAATGGCTACACCTTC. The rearrangement links TRBV20-1 to TRBJ1-2; D uncertain. Germline CDR1 DFQATT, CDR2 SNEGSKA (reference sequence). Trimming removed 0 bases at V and 6 bases at J, with 14 bases between. This CDR3 has 14 amino acids.

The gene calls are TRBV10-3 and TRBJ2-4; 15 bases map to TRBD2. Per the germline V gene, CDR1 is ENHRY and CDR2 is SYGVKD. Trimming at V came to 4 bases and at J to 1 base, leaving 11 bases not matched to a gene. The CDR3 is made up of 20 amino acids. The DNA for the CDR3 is TGTGCCATCAGTGGGCCCCCGGGACTAGCGGGAGGTGAGGCCAAAAACATTCAGTACTTC. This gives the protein CAISGPPGLAGGEAKNIQYF.

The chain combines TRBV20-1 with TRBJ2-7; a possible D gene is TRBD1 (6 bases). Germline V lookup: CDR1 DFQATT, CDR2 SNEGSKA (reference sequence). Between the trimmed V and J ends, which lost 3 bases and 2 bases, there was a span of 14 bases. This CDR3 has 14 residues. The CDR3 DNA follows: TGCAGTGCTAGGACGCAGGGGCCGCCCTACGAGCAGTACTTC. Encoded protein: CSARTQGPPYEQYF.

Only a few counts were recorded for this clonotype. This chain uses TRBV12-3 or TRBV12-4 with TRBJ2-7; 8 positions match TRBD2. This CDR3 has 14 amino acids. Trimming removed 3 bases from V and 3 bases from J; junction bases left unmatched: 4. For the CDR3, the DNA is TGTGCCAGCAGTTTCGGGGGGGAGAGCTACGAGCAGTACTTC. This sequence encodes CASSFGGESYEQYF.

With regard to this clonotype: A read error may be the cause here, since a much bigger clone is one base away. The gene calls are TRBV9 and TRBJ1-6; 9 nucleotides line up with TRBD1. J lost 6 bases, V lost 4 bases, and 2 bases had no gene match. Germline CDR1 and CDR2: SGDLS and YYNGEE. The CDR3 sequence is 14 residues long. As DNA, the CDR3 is TGTGCCAGCAGCAAGGACAGGGGTAATTCACCCCTCCACTTT. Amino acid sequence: CASSKDRGNSPLHF.

CDR3 bases: TGTGCCAGCAGCGTAGATCCACTAGCGGGATACAATGAGCAGTTCTTC. It is translated as CASSVDPLAGYNEQFF. The chain employs TRBV9 and TRBJ2-1, with 10 bases fitting TRBD2. CDR3 length: 16 amino acids. The trim removed 0 bases at V and 4 bases at J, leaving 4 bases unmatched. CDR1 and CDR2 from the germline V gene are SGDLS and YYNGEE.

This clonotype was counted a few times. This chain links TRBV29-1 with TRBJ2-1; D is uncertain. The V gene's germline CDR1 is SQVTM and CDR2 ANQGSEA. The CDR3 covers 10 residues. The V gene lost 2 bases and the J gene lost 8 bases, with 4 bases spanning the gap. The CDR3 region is CSVESHEQFF. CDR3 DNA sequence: TGCAGCGTTGAATCCCATGAGCAGTTCTTC.

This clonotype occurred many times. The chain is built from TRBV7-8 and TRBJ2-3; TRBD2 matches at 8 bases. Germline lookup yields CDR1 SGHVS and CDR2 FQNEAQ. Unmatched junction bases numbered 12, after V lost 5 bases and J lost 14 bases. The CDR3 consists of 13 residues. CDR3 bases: TGTGCCAGCAGCACTCCGGGACTAGTGCCTCCGTATTTT. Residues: CASSTPGLVPPYF.